This passage covers 6 T cell receptor beta chains from one sample sequenced in a study of T cells in Graves' hyperthyroidism and ophthalmopathy. Researchers amplified the TCR beta CDR3 regions from RNA transcripts. A set of HTBI primers served as the primers for a first-round RT-PCR of the TCR CDR3. TCRdb used MiXCR to reprocess the multiplex PCR reads, holding one entry per CDR3 protein. The sample contains approximately 710,000 distinct CDR3 sequences, around 16% of which appear only once. Material: blood. The receptors were sampled from a man aged 50 to 59 with Graves' hyperthyroidism.

The chain recombines TRBV28 with TRBJ2-2, with D perhaps TRBD1 (6 bases). The CDR3 has 13 residues. CDR1 is MDHEN and CDR2 is SYDVKM in the germline V gene. V was clipped by 2 bases and J by 14 bases, with 15 bases between them. CDR3 amino acids: CASSLMAPGVLFF. DNA of the CDR3: TGTGCCAGCAGTTTAATGGCGCCAGGGGTACTGTTTTTT.

This clonotype was recorded a few times. This chain links TRBV28 with TRBJ2-6, with 8 bases lining up with TRBD2. Germline values: CDR1 MDHEN, CDR2 SYDVKM. The junction had 10 bases not matched to a gene; V was cut back by 8 bases and J by 4 bases. The CDR3 covers 16 residues. The CDR3 here is CASQDRGGAGANVLTF. CDR3 nucleotide sequence: TGTGCCAGCCAAGACCGGGGGGGGGCCGGGGCCAACGTCCTGACTTTC.

This clonotype came up a few times. This sequence joins TRBV9 and TRBJ2-2, with 11 bases matching TRBD2. The CDR3 contains 16 residues. The V segment lost 3 bases and the J segment 3 bases; nucleotides outside the gene matches: 4. CDR1 is SGDLS, CDR2 YYNGEE, per germline. The CDR3 sequence is CASSGGLAVDTGELFF. As DNA, the CDR3 is TGTGCCAGCAGCGGGGGACTAGCGGTCGACACCGGGGAGCTGTTTTTT.

In its sample, this clonotype was seen a few times. This rearrangement joins TRBV27 to TRBJ2-7; tentatively, D is TRBD1 or TRBD2 (5 bases each). This CDR3 is built from 17 residues. In germline, CDR1 is MNHEY, CDR2 SMNVEV (reference sequence). V was cut by 5 bases and J by 2 bases, with 22 bases left in between. The CDR3 sequence: CASSTNPGRKSPYEQYF. The DNA for the CDR3 is TGTGCCAGCAGTACGAACCCGGGACGAAAAAGCCCCTACGAGCAGTACTTC.

This clonotype has a handful of counts. A much larger clone differs by one base, so this may be a read error. The rearrangement joins TRBV28 to TRBJ2-1; unclear D gene. Germline V gene lookup returns CDR1 MDHEN and CDR2 SYDVKM. The CDR3 contains 12 residues. The CDR3 coding sequence is TGTGCCAGCAGTCGGATGTACAATGAGCAGCTCTTC. Translated: CASSRMYNEQLF.

This chain joins TRBV25-1 and TRBJ1-1, with D uncertain. The length of the CDR3 is 13 residues. Trimming removed 7 bases at V and 7 bases at J, with 16 bases between. Germline loops: CDR1 MGHDK, CDR2 SYGVNS. The chain's CDR3 is CASTRETPDEAFF. In DNA form, the CDR3 reads TGTGCCAGCACCAGAGAGACGCCGGATGAAGCTTTCTTT.